These 12 T cell receptor beta chains originate from one sample sequenced in a study of tumor-infiltrating lymphocytes in primary liver carcinoma. Out of unsorted whole blood came the blood RNA, and germline DNA was extracted as well. Total RNA amounting to 500 ng was the source from which TCR beta cDNA was made with a constant-region primer. Library construction for TCR beta comprised three nested multiplex PCR rounds performed with slightly modified ARM-PCR. The first two PCR rounds used TRBV1-TRBV30 primers with a Cbeta primer, approximately 10 cycles each. TCRdb called the multiplex PCR reads again in MiXCR, with one record for every CDR3 protein. The sample lists about 330,000 distinct CDR3 sequences; roughly two thirds were seen once. Material for sequencing was peripheral blood. These receptors originate from a man aged 35-49 years with primary liver carcinoma and hepatitis B virus infection.

Comments on this clonotype: Just one base apart from a much larger clone, this may be a read error. J is TRBJ2-1 and V is TRBV6-2 or TRBV6-3; no firm D call. From germline, CDR1 is MNHEY and CDR2 SVGEGT. V was pared by 2 bases and J by 8 bases, with 10 bases between. This CDR3 comprises 13 residues. The CDR3 sequence is CASSYTIFYEQFF. For the CDR3, the DNA is TGTGCCAGCAGTTACACTATTTTCTATGAGCAGTTCTTC.

V gene TRBV7-8 combines with J gene TRBJ1-1; 7 positions match TRBD1. This CDR3 spans 14 amino acids. With 5 bases clipped from V and 1 base from J, the junction kept 4 bases outside the gene matches. CDR1 and CDR2 from the germline V gene are SGHVS and FQNEAQ. The CDR3 coding sequence is TGTGCCAGCAGCCCGGGGACAGCGAACACTGAAGCTTTCTTT. The encoded protein is CASSPGTANTEAFF. The entire variable domain, with the rest obtained from reference TRBV7-8 and TRBJ1-1, is as follows: GAGVSQSPRYKVAKRGQDVALRCDPISGHVSLFWYQQALGQGPEFLTYFQNEAQLDKSGLPSDRFFAERPEGSVSTLKIQRTQQEDSAVYLCASSPGTANTEAFFGQGTRLTVV.

This clonotype was seen just once. A much larger clone sits a single nucleotide away, making a read error possible. J is TRBJ2-1 and V is TRBV7-9; tentative D call: TRBD2 (7 bases). This CDR3 has 14 amino acids. Trimming removed 5 bases from V and 10 bases from J, with 18 bases in between. Germline values: CDR1 SEHNR, CDR2 FQNEAQ (reference sequence). DNA for the CDR3: TGTGCCAGCAGCCCGACTGAAGGCGGGGGCGAGCAGTTCTTC. It is translated as CASSPTEGGGEQFF.

This clonotype was counted only a few times. V gene TRBV4-1 combines with J gene TRBJ2-3; 8 positions match TRBD1. The CDR3 loop spans 15 amino acids. The J segment lost 1 base and the V segment lost 3 bases, leaving 3 bases of the junction unmatched. Germline V gene lookup returns CDR1 MGHRA and CDR2 YSYEKL. CDR3 coding DNA: TGCGCCAGCAGCCAGACAGGGGTCCGCACAGATACGCAGTATTTT. It translates to CASSQTGVRTDTQYF.

Only one count was recorded for this clonotype. A read error is possible here, since a much larger clone lies one base away. V gene TRBV6-1 combines with J gene TRBJ1-2; D not resolved. The V gene's germline CDR1 is MNHNS and CDR2 SASEGT. The CDR3 runs 13 residues. The CDR3 spells CASSENLVGGHTF. CDR3 coding DNA: TGTGCCAGCAGTGAAAACCTCGTCGGTGGCCACACCTTC.

This sequence joins TRBV24-1 and TRBJ2-7, with 8 positions matching TRBD1. Germline CDR1 reads KGHDR; CDR2 reads SFDVKD. This CDR3 has 15 residues. V shed 3 bases and J 5 bases; nucleotides not matched to a gene: 8. CDR3 protein: CATSDTGGPADEQYF. CDR3 nucleotides: TGTGCCACCAGTGATACAGGGGGACCGGCTGACGAGCAGTACTTC.

This clonotype was detected ten times or more. The rearrangement uses TRBV29-1 and TRBJ2-2; D call uncertain. Germline V lookup: CDR1 SQVTM, CDR2 ANQGSEA. The CDR3 runs 14 residues. V lost 4 bases, J lost 0 bases, and 9 bases lay in between. The CDR3 reads CSVVFRSNTGELFF. CDR3 DNA sequence: TGCAGCGTTGTTTTCAGATCGAACACCGGGGAGCTGTTTTTT.

On this clonotype: A junction boundary mismatches the germline segment, possibly from a read error. J is TRBJ2-1 and V is TRBV11-1; D unresolved. This CDR3 has 13 amino acids. The germline V gene has CDR1 SGHAT and CDR2 FQDESV (reference sequence). CDR3 sequence: CASILLQALEQFF. The CDR3 bases are TGTGCCAGCATCTTACTCCAGGCTCTTGAGCAGTTCTTC. The whole variable domain, filled in from reference TRBV11-1 and TRBJ2-1, reads EAEVAQSPRYKITEKSQAVAFWCDPISGHATLYWYRQILGQGPELLVQFQDESVVDDSQLPKDRFSAERLKGVDSTLKIQPAELGDSAMYLCASILLQALEQFFGPGTRLTVL.

This clonotype was counted many times. This chain links TRBV5-5 with TRBJ2-7, with TRBD1 identical over 11 bases. The CDR3 totals 15 residues. V shed 4 bases and J 1 base; nucleotides not matched to a gene: 4. CDR1 is SGHKS and CDR2 is YYEKEE in the germline V gene (reference sequence). The CDR3 nucleotides are TGTGCCAGCAGCGCAGGGACAGGGGGTTCCTACGAGCAGTACTTC. Translating gives CASSAGTGGSYEQYF.

A word on this clonotype: Being one base from a much bigger clone, this may be a read error. The J gene is TRBJ2-5, the V gene TRBV5-5; D not resolved. The CDR3 runs 13 residues. Germline-derived CDR1 and CDR2 are SGHKS and YYEKEE (reference sequence). The CDR3 loop reads CASSLRYQETKYF. The CDR3 coding sequence is TGTGCCAGCAGCTTGAGGTACCAAGAGACCAAGTACTTC.

The rearrangement joins TRBV7-8 to TRBJ2-7; no clear D. The germline V and J ends were trimmed by 1 base and 4 bases, with 8 bases remaining between them. Germline loops: CDR1 SGHVS, CDR2 FQNEAQ. This CDR3 comprises 13 residues. For the CDR3, the DNA is TGTGCCAGCAGCTTAGGACACGAATACGAGCAGTACTTC. Translation gives CASSLGHEYEQYF.

There are many counts of this clonotype. V usage is TRBV6-2 or TRBV6-3 and J usage is TRBJ2-7; D gene unclear. The CDR3 sequence is 12 residues long. Germline V gene data show CDR1 as MNHEY and CDR2 as SVGEGT. V gave up 6 bases and J gave up 3 bases, with 9 bases separating them. The CDR3 DNA sequence: TGTGCCAGCAGCTACCATATCTACGAGCAGTACTTC. Amino acids: CASSYHIYEQYF.